This passage covers 27 T cell receptor beta chains from one sample sequenced in a study of radiotherapy plus CTLA-4 blockade in lung cancer. This table comes from immunoSEQ multiplex PCR, and its TCRdb copy is limited to in-frame clones, with some not included. The profile shows roughly 54,000 clones, around 85% of them singletons. Here the sequenced sample was peripheral blood, taken from a patient treated with radiotherapy plus ipilimumab. The source is a human donor with non-small cell lung cancer who had a partial response to radiotherapy plus ipilimumab.

This clone is a singleton in its sample. The J gene is TRBJ1-4, the V gene TRBV9; D is uncertain. Germline V CDR1 and CDR2: SGDLS, YYNGEE. Trimming cost V 0 bases and J 5 bases, with 8 bases left between them. CDR3 length equals 14 residues. CDR3 region: CASSVGTENEKLFF. In DNA, the CDR3 is TGTGCCAGCAGCGTAGGCACAGAGAATGAAAAACTGTTTTTT.

The genes are TRBV5-6 and TRBJ2-3; TRBD1 might be the D (6 bases). This CDR3 spans 13 amino acids. Germline loops: CDR1 SGHDT, CDR2 YYEEEE. V was clipped by 0 bases and J by 4 bases, with 6 bases between them. CDR3 nucleotides: TGTGCCAGCAGCTTGGAGGGGGCAGATACGCAGTATTTT. Its translation is CASSLEGADTQYF.

The rearrangement uses TRBV9 and TRBJ2-2; perhaps TRBD1 as D (6 bases). Germline lookup yields CDR1 SGDLS and CDR2 YYNGEE. The germline V and J ends were trimmed by 0 bases and 4 bases, with 10 bases remaining between them. The length of the CDR3 is 15 residues. This CDR3 reads CASSVDTGITGELFF. The CDR3 DNA reads as TGTGCCAGCAGCGTAGACACAGGGATCACCGGGGAGCTGTTTTTT.

This sequence joins TRBV5-6 and TRBJ1-5; 12 bases map to TRBD1. The junction had 7 bases not matched to a gene; V was cut back by 4 bases and J by 2 bases. This CDR3 comprises 17 residues. The germline V gene encodes CDR1 SGHDT and CDR2 YYEEEE. CDR3 coding DNA: TGTGCCAGCAGCAACCGGGACAGGGGGCTTGGCAATCAGCCCCAGCATTTT. Residues: CASSNRDRGLGNQPQHF. The full variable domain, completed using reference TRBV5-6 and TRBJ1-5, is DAGVTQSPTHLIKTRGQQVTLRCSPKSGHDTVSWYQQALGQGPQFIFQYYEEEERQRGNFPDRFSGHQFPNYSSELNVNALLLGDSALYLCASSNRDRGLGNQPQHFGDGTRLSIL.

This clone was counted a single time. This chain joins TRBV4-3 and TRBJ1-2; TRBD1 matches at 8 bases. J gave up 3 bases and V 2 bases, and 2 bases lay outside the gene matches. The CDR3 covers 14 residues. CDR1 and CDR2 (germline): LGHNA, YSLEER. The CDR3 here is CASSQQTGDYGYTF. The CDR3 DNA reads as TGCGCCAGCAGCCAACAGACAGGGGACTATGGCTACACCTTC.

The chain recombines TRBV15 with TRBJ1-5, with TRBD1 identical over 8 bases. The germline gives CDR1 LNHNV, CDR2 YYDKDF (reference sequence). V dropped 4 bases and J dropped 0; count of bases not matched to a gene: 5. The CDR3 length is 16 residues. CDR3 nucleotide sequence: TGTGCCACCAGCAACCTTCAGGGGGCTAGCAATCAGCCCCAGCATTTT. This sequence encodes CATSNLQGASNQPQHF.

The chain is built from TRBV5-4 and TRBJ1-1; D uncertain. The CDR3 is made up of 16 amino acids. Germline V gives CDR1 SGHNT, CDR2 YYREEE (reference sequence). V lost 4 bases, J lost 4 bases, and 20 bases lay in between. The CDR3 coding sequence is TGTGCCAGCAGCCGAGTCGGAGACCAATTCATCACTGAAGCTTTCTTT. Protein product: CASSRVGDQFITEAFF.

This clone was picked up a small number of times. The CDR3 reads CASSPGGAGLNEQFF. The DNA for the CDR3 is TGCGCCAGCAGCCCCGGGGGGGCCGGATTAAATGAGCAGTTCTTC. The chain has TRBV5-1 and TRBJ2-1; 8 positions agree with TRBD2. Germline-derived CDR1 and CDR2 are SGHRS and YFSETQ. The CDR3 loop spans 15 amino acids. V lost 4 bases to trimming and J lost 7 bases; unmatched junction nucleotides: 10.

The rearrangement uses TRBV4-3 and TRBJ2-3, with 7 bases identical to TRBD2. V lost 3 bases, J lost 0 bases, and 3 bases stayed unmatched. Germline V lookup: CDR1 LGHNA, CDR2 YSLEER. This CDR3 has 15 residues. This CDR3 reads CASSQGGGSTDTQYF. The CDR3 DNA sequence: TGCGCCAGCAGCCAGGGGGGAGGGAGCACAGATACGCAGTATTTT.

The chain recombines TRBV5-1 with TRBJ2-5; maybe TRBD1 (5 bases). Looked up from germline, CDR1 is SGHRS and CDR2 is YFSETQ. Trimming left V 0 bases short and J 0 bases short, with 9 bases between. The CDR3 has 15 amino acids. CDR3 protein: CASSLAGRDQETQYF. In nucleotides, the CDR3 is TGCGCCAGCAGCTTGGCGGGCAGGGACCAAGAGACCCAGTACTTC.

This clone occurred a few times. This sequence joins TRBV7-2 and TRBJ2-7, with D perhaps TRBD1 (6 bases). Germline V lookup: CDR1 SGHTA, CDR2 FQGNSA. Trimming left V 1 base short and J 4 bases short, with 11 bases between. The CDR3 length is 14 residues. The CDR3 here is CASSLGDMPYEQYF. The CDR3 DNA sequence: TGTGCCAGCAGCTTAGGGGACATGCCTTACGAGCAGTACTTC.

Here the CDR3 reads CASSFGEGVSSYEQYF. The CDR3 nucleotides read TGTGCCAGCAGCTTTGGGGAGGGGGTCAGCTCCTACGAGCAGTACTTC. The genes are TRBV7-6 and TRBJ2-7; D perhaps matches TRBD2 (7 bases). V shed 3 bases and J shed 0 bases, with 15 bases lying between them. This CDR3 contains 16 residues. Germline CDR1 is SGHVS and CDR2 is FNYEAQ.

This sequence joins TRBV12-2 and TRBJ2-3; the table's D call, TRBD1, has no DNA check behind it. TRBV12-2 is a pseudogene. This CDR3 comprises 14 residues. The CDR3 protein is CASRLGTGEDTQYF. In DNA form, the CDR3 reads TGTGCAAGTCGCTTAGGTACAGGGGAGGATACGCAGTATTTT.

V gene TRBV29-1 combines with J gene TRBJ2-3; no firm D call. There are 14 residues in the CDR3. In germline, CDR1 is SQVTM, CDR2 ANQGSEA. The V end was cut by 4 bases, the J end by 0 bases, with 11 bases between. The CDR3, as DNA: TGCAGCGTTGTCTACAGTACTAGCACAGATACGCAGTATTTT. Its protein product is CSVVYSTSTDTQYF.

The J gene is TRBJ1-2, the V gene TRBV5-1; 8 positions agree with TRBD1. Germline V gene sequence: CDR1 SGHRS, CDR2 YFSETQ. This CDR3 contains 14 residues. Trimming removed 5 bases from V and 4 bases from J; junction bases left unmatched: 7. CDR3: CASRGTGPIYGYTF. DNA of the CDR3: TGCGCCAGCAGGGGGACAGGCCCTATCTATGGCTACACCTTC.

The chain joins TRBV14 to TRBJ2-7, with a tentative D call TRBD2 (7 bases). The CDR3 totals 16 residues. Looked up from germline, CDR1 is SGHDN and CDR2 is FVKESK. Deletions cut 4 bases from V and 0 bases from J, with 16 bases between. The CDR3 region has the DNA TGTGCCAGCAGCCCAACGATGGCGGGGGCCTCCTACGAGCAGTACTTC. Its protein product is CASSPTMAGASYEQYF.

This clone has only a few counts. The V and J genes are TRBV9 and TRBJ2-5, with 8 bases matching TRBD1. The germline CDR1 and CDR2 sequences are SGDLS and YYNGEE. The CDR3 covers 14 residues. Unmatched junction bases numbered 3, after V lost 4 bases and J lost 1 base. The CDR3 DNA sequence: TGTGCCAGCAGCAAAGGACAGGGCCAAGAGACCCAGTACTTC. It yields the protein CASSKGQGQETQYF.

V is TRBV5-1 and J is TRBJ1-2; D is unresolved. V lost 0 bases, J lost 4 bases, and 13 bases lay in between. Germline V gene data show CDR1 as SGHRS and CDR2 as YFSETQ. The CDR3 contains 15 residues. The CDR3 here is CASSLDSGRAYGYTF. In DNA form, the CDR3 reads TGCGCCAGCAGCTTGGACAGCGGACGGGCCTATGGCTACACCTTC.

This chain uses TRBV19 with TRBJ2-7; 8 bases are shared with TRBD1. With V trimmed by 6 bases and J by 4 bases, 11 bases remained unmatched. The germline V gene has CDR1 LNHDA and CDR2 SQIVND (reference sequence). The CDR3 extends over 15 amino acids. The CDR3, as DNA: TGTGCCAGTAGAGAATCCGGGACAGGAAGGTACGAGCAGTACTTC. Translating it yields CASRESGTGRYEQYF.

This sequence joins TRBV4-3 and TRBJ1-1; D remains ambiguous. Germline assignment: CDR1 LGHNA and CDR2 YSLEER. This CDR3 comprises 15 residues. Trimming left V 4 bases short and J 1 base short, with 13 bases between. The CDR3 region is CASSLDWQANTEAFF. In nucleotides, the CDR3 is TGCGCCAGCAGCCTCGATTGGCAGGCGAACACTGAAGCTTTCTTT.

V is TRBV5-4 and J is TRBJ1-1, with 7 bases lining up with TRBD1. CDR1 is SGHNT and CDR2 is YYREEE in the germline V gene (reference sequence). V trimming: 4 bases; J trimming: 1 base; junction bases outside the gene matches: 7. This CDR3 has 15 residues. CDR3 sequence (DNA): TGTGCCAGCAGCGTGACCGGGACAGCGAACACTGAAGCTTTCTTT. As protein: CASSVTGTANTEAFF. Full variable domain (rest looked up from reference TRBV5-4 and TRBJ1-1): ETGVTQSPTHLIKTRGQQVTLRCSSQSGHNTVSWYQQALGQGPQFIFQYYREEENGRGNFPPRFSGLQFPNYSSELNVNALELDDSALYLCASSVTGTANTEAFFGQGTRLTVV.

Only one count was recorded for this clone. The V and J genes are TRBV5-1 and TRBJ1-1; D call uncertain. The CDR3 sequence is 12 residues long. Per germline, CDR1 SGHRS and CDR2 YFSETQ. The V gene lost 4 bases and the J gene lost 4 bases, with 8 bases spanning the gap. The CDR3 reads CASSDRGTEAFF. CDR3 coding DNA: TGCGCCAGCAGCGACCGGGGCACTGAAGCTTTCTTT.

The rearrangement links TRBV28 to TRBJ1-2; 9 positions agree with TRBD1. CDR3 length: 12 residues. CDR1 and CDR2 from the germline V gene are MDHEN and SYDVKM. V trimming: 10 bases; J trimming: 4 bases; junction bases outside the gene matches: 4. This CDR3 is CATGTGTYGYTF. The CDR3 bases are TGTGCCACCGGGACAGGGACCTATGGCTACACCTTC.

The gene calls are TRBV6-1 and TRBJ1-5; possible D gene TRBD1, 5 bases. Between the trimmed V and J ends, which lost 5 bases and 4 bases, there was a span of 6 bases. There are 12 residues in the CDR3. Germline CDR1 reads MNHNS; CDR2 reads SASEGT. CDR3 in DNA: TGTGCCAGCAGTAGGGGAAATCAGCCCCAGCATTTT. It codes for CASSRGNQPQHF.

V gene TRBV19 combines with J gene TRBJ2-3, with 7 bases fitting TRBD2. CDR1 LNHDA and CDR2 SQIVND come from the germline V gene (reference sequence). V dropped 6 bases and J dropped 4; count of bases not matched to a gene: 10. The CDR3 loop spans 15 amino acids. The chain's CDR3 is CASSRSGSGADTQYF. Written as DNA, the CDR3 is TGTGCCAGTAGCCGTAGCGGGTCTGGGGCAGATACGCAGTATTTT.

This chain joins TRBV2 and TRBJ2-7; D call uncertain. Per germline, CDR1 SNHLY and CDR2 FYNNEI. V was cut by 6 bases and J by 6 bases, with 15 bases left in between. The CDR3 extends over 13 amino acids. DNA of the CDR3: TGTGCCAGCAGAAGACATCAGGTTCCCGAGCAGTACTTC. Translating it yields CASRRHQVPEQYF.

In this sample, this clone turned up a few times. The chain recombines TRBV19 with TRBJ2-7, with TRBD1 matching over 11 bases. The length of the CDR3 is 15 residues. In germline, CDR1 is LNHDA, CDR2 SQIVND (reference sequence). V lost 3 bases and J lost 3; bases outside the gene matches: 4. CDR3: CASSMGGTGGYEQYF. In nucleotides, the CDR3 is TGTGCCAGTAGTATGGGCGGGACAGGGGGCTACGAGCAGTACTTC.